The 16 T cell receptor beta chains presented below share a single source sample, sequenced in a study of T cells in Graves' hyperthyroidism and ophthalmopathy. It was RNA transcripts that yielded the amplified TCR beta CDR3 regions. When the TCR CDR3 underwent first-round RT-PCR, the HTBI primer set was used. TCRdb itself ran the multiplex PCR reads through MiXCR, one entry per CDR3 protein. In the table there are 280,000 or so distinct CDR3 sequences, around 25% of which are singletons. Sequenced sample: blood. These receptors came from a man between 35 and 55 years old with Graves' hyperthyroidism that later progressed to Graves' ophthalmopathy.

V usage is TRBV20-1 and J usage is TRBJ1-1; D is uncertain. V lost 7 bases to trimming and J lost 7 bases, with 4 bases between them. CDR3 length: 8 amino acids. Germline V gene sequence: CDR1 DFQATT, CDR2 SNEGSKA (reference sequence). CDR3 sequence: CSVFEAFF. In DNA, the CDR3 is TGCAGTGTCTTTGAAGCTTTCTTT.

The chain employs TRBV7-3 and TRBJ1-2, with D unresolved. The V end was cut by 2 bases, the J end by 3 bases, with 7 bases between. CDR1 and CDR2 (germline): SGHTA, FQGTGA. The CDR3 loop spans 13 amino acids. CDR3 amino acids: CASSLVPHYGYTF. CDR3 DNA sequence: TGTGCCAGCAGCTTAGTGCCTCACTATGGCTACACCTTC.

This clonotype showed up many times. The chain combines TRBV29-1 with TRBJ1-1, with a possible D match to TRBD1 (6 bases). The V end was cut by 6 bases, the J end by 1 base, with 15 bases between. Germline V lookup: CDR1 SQVTM, CDR2 ANQGSEA. This CDR3 region has 14 residues. The CDR3 DNA reads as TGCAGCGTCGCAGCTAGGACAGCGAACACTGAAGCTTTCTTT. Encoded protein: CSVAARTANTEAFF.

The DNA of the CDR3 is TGTGCCAGCAGTTCCCGGGGGGACAGGGGCTACGAGCAGTACTTC. This codes for CASSSRGDRGYEQYF. The chain employs TRBV12-3 or TRBV12-4 and TRBJ2-7, with TRBD1 matching 10 bases. The CDR3 is made up of 15 amino acids. The J segment lost 3 bases and the V segment lost 4 bases, leaving 6 bases of the junction unmatched.

This clonotype was counted many times. V gene TRBV14 combines with J gene TRBJ2-5; 9 bases are shared with TRBD1. Trimming cost V 2 bases and J 4 bases; bases outside gene matches: 8. CDR1 and CDR2 (germline): SGHDN, FVKESK. The length of the CDR3 is 16 residues. The CDR3 region has the DNA TGTGCCAGCAGCCAATATCCGGGACAGGGCCGAGAGACCCAGTACTTC. Protein product: CASSQYPGQGRETQYF.

This clonotype showed up many times. The V gene is TRBV12-3 or TRBV12-4, the J gene TRBJ1-5; possible D gene TRBD1, 5 bases. V was pared by 2 bases and J by 5 bases, with 13 bases between. The CDR3 runs 15 residues. The CDR3 DNA reads as TGTGCCAGCAGTTTATCCGCAGGGTTTGATCAGCCCCAGCATTTT. This codes for CASSLSAGFDQPQHF.

This clonotype was observed many times. Its ends do not fully match the called genes, so a read error is possible. The chain has TRBV7-7 and TRBJ2-2; D is possibly TRBD1 or TRBD2 (6 bases each). Germline V gene lookup returns CDR1 SSHAT and CDR2 FNYEAQ (reference sequence). CDR3 length: 15 residues. The CDR3 DNA is TGTGCTAGCAGCGTTCAAGGGGGGCAAGTCGGGGAGCTGTTTTTT. Its translation is CASSVQGGQVGELFF.

At least ten counts were recorded for this clonotype. The chain has TRBV5-1 and TRBJ2-5, with 7 nucleotides matching TRBD1. CDR3 length: 16 amino acids. The trim removed 0 bases at V and 0 bases at J, leaving 5 bases unmatched. Germline CDR1 reads SGHRS; CDR2 reads YFSETQ. Written as DNA, the CDR3 is TGCGCCAGCAGCTTGGAACAGGGGCCCTACCAAGAGACCCAGTACTTC. As protein: CASSLEQGPYQETQYF.

Comment on this clonotype: One junction end disagrees with the germline gene, perhaps due to a read error. This chain joins TRBV7-2 and TRBJ2-7; tentative D call: TRBD1 (6 bases). The CDR3 is 15 residues long. Germline V gene data show CDR1 as SGHTA and CDR2 as FQGNSA. The CDR3 DNA reads as TGTGCCAGCAGTTTAGCAGGGGTCCTTACCTACGAGCAGTACTTC. This gives the protein CASSLAGVLTYEQYF.

The chain employs TRBV27 and TRBJ1-5; tentative D call: TRBD1 (6 bases). The germline V gene encodes CDR1 MNHEY and CDR2 SMNVEV (reference sequence). CDR3 length equals 14 residues. Trimming took off 1 base at V and 7 bases at J, with 11 bases between the two ends. The CDR3 here is CASSLLGGLQPQHF. CDR3 sequence (DNA): TGTGCCAGCAGTTTATTAGGGGGTTTGCAGCCCCAGCATTTT.

This clonotype occurred many times. The chain links TRBV7-3 to TRBJ1-1; the D gene is possibly TRBD1 (6 bases). The CDR3 runs to 14 residues. V dropped 4 bases and J dropped 3 bases, with 12 bases sitting between them. Germline V lookup: CDR1 SGHTA, CDR2 FQGTGA. CDR3 residues: CASSSFPGDTEAFF. CDR3 in DNA: TGTGCCAGCAGCTCGTTTCCAGGGGACACTGAAGCTTTCTTT.

This clonotype was seen many times. V and J are TRBV18 and TRBJ2-7; D possibly uses TRBD1 or TRBD2 (6 bases each). V was trimmed by 4 bases and J by 5 bases, leaving 24 bases between them. The CDR3 extends over 17 amino acids. Germline V gives CDR1 KGHSH, CDR2 LQKENI. CDR3 sequence (DNA): TGTGCCAGCTCACTCATACCCCCGACGACCGGGGGCCACGAGCAGTACTTC. Translation gives CASSLIPPTTGGHEQYF.

This clonotype was seen ten or more times. The chain recombines TRBV20-1 with TRBJ1-5; D unresolved. The CDR3 totals 13 residues. Looked up from germline, CDR1 is DFQATT and CDR2 is SNEGSKA (reference sequence). V was pared by 1 base and J by 1 base, with 5 bases between. The CDR3 is CSARAHSNQPQHF. The CDR3 DNA follows: TGCAGTGCTAGAGCCCACAGCAATCAGCCCCAGCATTTT.

This clonotype showed up many times. V gene TRBV6-5 combines with J gene TRBJ2-1, with D uncertain. Germline CDR1 MNHEY, CDR2 SVGAGI. The germline V and J ends were trimmed by 0 bases and 8 bases, with 11 bases remaining between them. This CDR3 is built from 14 residues. The CDR3 loop is CASSYSRTSDEQFF. CDR3 in DNA: TGTGCCAGCAGTTACTCCAGGACGAGCGATGAGCAGTTCTTC.

This clonotype was recorded many times. This chain connects TRBV6-2 or TRBV6-3 to TRBJ1-1, with 7 bases lining up with TRBD1. V lost 6 bases to trimming and J lost 5 bases; unmatched junction nucleotides: 6. Germline values: CDR1 MNHEY, CDR2 SVGEGT. The CDR3 has 13 amino acids. For the CDR3, the DNA is TGTGCCAGCAGCACCACAGGGGAGACTGAAGCTTTCTTT. This translates into CASSTTGETEAFF.

The rearrangement uses TRBV19 and TRBJ1-1, with D unclear. This CDR3 has 14 residues. V was cut by 5 bases and J by 0 bases, with 10 bases left in between. Germline CDR1 LNHDA, CDR2 SQIVND (reference sequence). CDR3 sequence reads: CASSLDALNTEAFF. DNA for the CDR3: TGTGCCAGTAGTTTGGACGCTCTGAACACTGAAGCTTTCTTT.